This record concerns one TCR beta chain sequence. The target antigen is unknown. This sample was taken from a study of cytomegalovirus exposure and HLA in healthy donors. For the study at large: The 120 or so validation repertoires, a later analysis reported, used the same platform as the approximately 650 first-cohort repertoires. Study-wide findings and caveats: Some public TCRs appeared in many individuals, while most sequences were rare. The authors enumerated 164 TCR beta chains as linked to cytomegalovirus. Confirmation in vitro established that three CMV-associated chains were specific for CMV antigens.

V lost 4 bases to trimming and J lost 5 bases; unmatched junction nucleotides: 8. The germline V gene encodes CDR1 SQVTM and CDR2 ANQGSEA. CDR3 size: 14 residues. Sequenced by immunoSEQ multiplex PCR; TCRdb stores in-frame clones only, minus some. The table includes about 120,000 clones, approximately 89% detected once. Specimen: PBMCs. The rearrangement uses TRBV29-1 and TRBJ1-2; 9 bases are a match to TRBD1. This sequence originates from a woman younger than 30 in good health and CMV-seronegative. As DNA, the CDR3 is TGCAGCGTTGGCGATTGGGACAGGGAGTATGGCTACACCTTC. This codes for CSVGDWDREYGYTF.